The clone carrying this T cell receptor beta chain was counted between two and nine times. The antigen remains undetermined. The data originate from a study of blood T cells in healthy people across ages. Findings and limits, study-wide: Calculation of diversity from one million T cells yielded estimates considered to be underestimates.

The use of a sample-barcoded 5' primer and a J-beta primer mix characterized a second PCR of roughly 7 to 11 cycles. Each cDNA molecule was tagged by a template-switch adaptor that had 12 random nucleotides. One entry per CDR3 protein results from TCRdb running MiXCR on the 5' RACE reads. The sample has about 1,000,000 distinct CDR3 sequences; 45% are singletons. The study recruited healthy Caucasian donors from Russia who were aged about 6 to 100. Material: blood. The TCR was taken from a woman in her sixties in good health.

This CDR3 is CASSLRTGNKNIQYF. In DNA form, the CDR3 reads TGTGCCAGCAGCCTACGGACAGGGAACAAAAACATTCAGTACTTC. The V call is TRBV14, the J call TRBJ2-4; 8 bases agree with TRBD1. The CDR3 is 15 amino acids. The germline V gene encodes CDR1 SGHDN and CDR2 FVKESK. V shed 4 bases and J 3 bases; nucleotides not matched to a gene: 5.